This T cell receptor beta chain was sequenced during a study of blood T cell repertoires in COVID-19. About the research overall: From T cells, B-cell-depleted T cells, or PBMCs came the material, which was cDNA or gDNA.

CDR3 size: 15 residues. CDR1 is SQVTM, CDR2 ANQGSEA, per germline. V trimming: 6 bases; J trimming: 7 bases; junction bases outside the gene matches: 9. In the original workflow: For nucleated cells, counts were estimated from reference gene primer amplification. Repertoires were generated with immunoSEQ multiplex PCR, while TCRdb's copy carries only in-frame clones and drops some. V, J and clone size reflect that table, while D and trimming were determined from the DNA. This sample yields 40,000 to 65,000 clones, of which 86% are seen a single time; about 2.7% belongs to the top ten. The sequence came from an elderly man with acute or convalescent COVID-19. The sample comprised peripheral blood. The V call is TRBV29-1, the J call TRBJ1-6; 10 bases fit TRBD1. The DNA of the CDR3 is TGCAGCGTGAAACCCGGGACAGGGGAAAATTCACCCCTCCACTTT. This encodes CSVKPGTGENSPLHF.